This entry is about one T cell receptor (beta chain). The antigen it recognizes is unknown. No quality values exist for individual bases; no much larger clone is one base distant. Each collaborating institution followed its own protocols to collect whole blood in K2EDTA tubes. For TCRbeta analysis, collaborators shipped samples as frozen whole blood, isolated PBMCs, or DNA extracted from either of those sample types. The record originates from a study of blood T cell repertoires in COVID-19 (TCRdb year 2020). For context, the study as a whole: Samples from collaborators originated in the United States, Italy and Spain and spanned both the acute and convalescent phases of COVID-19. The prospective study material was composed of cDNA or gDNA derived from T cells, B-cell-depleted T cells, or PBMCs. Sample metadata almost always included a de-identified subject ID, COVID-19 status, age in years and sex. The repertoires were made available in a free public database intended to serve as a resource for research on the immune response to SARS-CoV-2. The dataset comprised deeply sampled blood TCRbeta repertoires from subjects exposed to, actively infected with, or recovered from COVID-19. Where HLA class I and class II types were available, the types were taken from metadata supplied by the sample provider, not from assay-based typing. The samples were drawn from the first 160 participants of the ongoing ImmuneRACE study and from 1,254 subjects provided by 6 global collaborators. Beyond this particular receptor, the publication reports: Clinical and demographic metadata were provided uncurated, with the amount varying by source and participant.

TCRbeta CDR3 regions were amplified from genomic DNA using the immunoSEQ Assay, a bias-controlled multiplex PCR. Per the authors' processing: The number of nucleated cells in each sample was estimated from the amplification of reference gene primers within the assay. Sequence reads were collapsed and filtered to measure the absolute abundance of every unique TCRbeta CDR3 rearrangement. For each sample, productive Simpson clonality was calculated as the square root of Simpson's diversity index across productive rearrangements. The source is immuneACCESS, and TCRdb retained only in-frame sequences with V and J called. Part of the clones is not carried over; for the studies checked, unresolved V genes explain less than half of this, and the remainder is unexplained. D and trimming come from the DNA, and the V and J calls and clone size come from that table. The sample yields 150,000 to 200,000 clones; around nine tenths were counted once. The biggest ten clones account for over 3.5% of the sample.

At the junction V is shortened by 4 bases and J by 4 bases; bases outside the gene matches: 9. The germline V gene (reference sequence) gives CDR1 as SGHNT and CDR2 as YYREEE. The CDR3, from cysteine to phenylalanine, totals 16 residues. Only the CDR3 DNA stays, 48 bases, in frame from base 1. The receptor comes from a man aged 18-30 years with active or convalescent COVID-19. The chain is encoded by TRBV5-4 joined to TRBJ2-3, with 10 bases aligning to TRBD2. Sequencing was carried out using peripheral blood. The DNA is TGTGCCAGCAGCGACAAAAGCGGGAGGGTCGCAGATACGCAGTATTTT. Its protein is CASSDKSGRVADTQYF.